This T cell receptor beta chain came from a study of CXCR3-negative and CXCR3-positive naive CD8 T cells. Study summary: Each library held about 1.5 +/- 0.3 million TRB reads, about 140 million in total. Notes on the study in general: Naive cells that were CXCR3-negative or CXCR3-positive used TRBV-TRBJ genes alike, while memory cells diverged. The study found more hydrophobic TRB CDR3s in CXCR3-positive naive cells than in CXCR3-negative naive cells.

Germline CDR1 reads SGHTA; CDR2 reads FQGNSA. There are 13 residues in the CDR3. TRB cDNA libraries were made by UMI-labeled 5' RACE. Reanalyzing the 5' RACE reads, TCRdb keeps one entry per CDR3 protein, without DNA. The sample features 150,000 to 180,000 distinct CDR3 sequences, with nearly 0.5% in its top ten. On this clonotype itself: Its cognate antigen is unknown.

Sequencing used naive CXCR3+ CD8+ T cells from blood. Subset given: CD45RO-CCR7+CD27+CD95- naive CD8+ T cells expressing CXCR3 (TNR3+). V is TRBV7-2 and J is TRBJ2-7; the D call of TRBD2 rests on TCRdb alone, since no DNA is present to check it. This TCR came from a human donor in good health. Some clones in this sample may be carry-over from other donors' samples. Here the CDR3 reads CASSLPSGDEQYF.